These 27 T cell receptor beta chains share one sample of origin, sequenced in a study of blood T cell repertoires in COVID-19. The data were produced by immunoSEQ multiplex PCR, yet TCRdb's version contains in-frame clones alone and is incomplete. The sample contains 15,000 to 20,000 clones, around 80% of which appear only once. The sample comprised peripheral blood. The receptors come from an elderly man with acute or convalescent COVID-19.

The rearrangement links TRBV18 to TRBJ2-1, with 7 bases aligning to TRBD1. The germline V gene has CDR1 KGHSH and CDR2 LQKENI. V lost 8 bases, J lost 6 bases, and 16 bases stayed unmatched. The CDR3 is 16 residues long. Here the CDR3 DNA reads TGTGCCAGCCGCCCCTCTCAATTTGACAGGGCCAATGAGCAGTTCTTC. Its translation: CASRPSQFDRANEQFF.

In DNA, the CDR3 is TGTGCCAGCAGCGGGGGACTAGGGATGTACCAAGAGACCCAGTACTTC. Its translation is CASSGGLGMYQETQYF. This chain joins TRBV9 and TRBJ2-5; 8 nucleotides agree with TRBD2. CDR1 and CDR2 from the germline V gene are SGDLS and YYNGEE. The CDR3 length is 16 residues. J was trimmed by 0 bases and V by 3 bases; bases with no gene match: 7.

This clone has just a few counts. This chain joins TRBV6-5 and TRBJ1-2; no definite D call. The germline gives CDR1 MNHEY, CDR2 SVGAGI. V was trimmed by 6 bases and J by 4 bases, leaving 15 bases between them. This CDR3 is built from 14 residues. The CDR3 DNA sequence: TGTGCCAGCAGGCCCGAGGCCCGAGTCTATGGCTACACCTTC. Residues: CASRPEARVYGYTF.

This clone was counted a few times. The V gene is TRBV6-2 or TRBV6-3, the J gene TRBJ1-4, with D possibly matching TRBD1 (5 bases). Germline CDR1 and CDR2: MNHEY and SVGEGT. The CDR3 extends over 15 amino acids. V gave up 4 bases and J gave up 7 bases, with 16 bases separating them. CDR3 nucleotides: TGTGCCAGCAGTTCAAGACAAGGGGCAACTGAAAAACTGTTTTTT. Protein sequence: CASSSRQGATEKLFF.

Here the CDR3 reads CASSPWTGGNEQFF. CDR3 nucleotide sequence: TGTGCCAGCAGCCCTTGGACAGGGGGCAATGAGCAGTTCTTC. The chain has TRBV6-2 or TRBV6-3 and TRBJ2-1, with 10 nucleotides matching TRBD1. V shed 6 bases, J shed 6 bases, and the junction held 5 bases outside the gene matches. There are 14 residues in the CDR3. From germline, CDR1 is MNHEY and CDR2 SVGEGT.

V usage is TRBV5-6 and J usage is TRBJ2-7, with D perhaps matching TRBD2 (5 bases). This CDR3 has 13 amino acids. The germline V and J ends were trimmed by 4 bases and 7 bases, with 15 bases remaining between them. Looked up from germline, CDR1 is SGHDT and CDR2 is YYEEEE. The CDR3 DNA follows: TGTGCCAGCAGCCCTACGAATCGGGAAGAGCAGTACTTC. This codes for CASSPTNREEQYF.

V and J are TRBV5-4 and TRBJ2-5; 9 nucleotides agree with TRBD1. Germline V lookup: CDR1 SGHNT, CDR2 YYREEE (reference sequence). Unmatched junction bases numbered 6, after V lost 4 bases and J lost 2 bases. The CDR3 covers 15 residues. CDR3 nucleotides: TGTGCCAGCAGCCCACAGGGGGCGGGACAAGAGACCCAGTACTTC. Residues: CASSPQGAGQETQYF.

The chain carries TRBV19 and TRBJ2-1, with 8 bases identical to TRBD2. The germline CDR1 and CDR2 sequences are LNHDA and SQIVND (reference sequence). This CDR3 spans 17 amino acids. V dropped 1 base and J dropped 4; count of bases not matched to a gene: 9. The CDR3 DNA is TGTGCCAGTAGTATAGTTCTGCTAGCGGGCGGGTACAATGAGCAGTTCTTC. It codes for CASSIVLLAGGYNEQFF. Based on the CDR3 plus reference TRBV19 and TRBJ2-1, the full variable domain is DGGITQSPKYLFRKEGQNVTLSCEQNLNHDAMYWYRQDPGQGLRLIYYSQIVNDFQKGDIAEGYSVSREKKESFPLTVTSAQKNPTAFYLCASSIVLLAGGYNEQFFGPGTRLTVL.

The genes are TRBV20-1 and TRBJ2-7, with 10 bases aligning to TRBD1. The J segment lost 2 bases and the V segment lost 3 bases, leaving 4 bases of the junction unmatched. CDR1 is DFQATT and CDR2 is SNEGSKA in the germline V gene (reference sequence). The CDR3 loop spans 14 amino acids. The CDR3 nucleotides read TGCAGTGCTAGTGGTGACAGGGGGCCCTACGAGCAGTACTTC. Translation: CSASGDRGPYEQYF.

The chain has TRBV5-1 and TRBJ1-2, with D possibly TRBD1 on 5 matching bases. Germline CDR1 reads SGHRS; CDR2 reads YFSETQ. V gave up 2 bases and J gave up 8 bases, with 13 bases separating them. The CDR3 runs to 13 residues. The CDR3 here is CASSFAGPGGYTF. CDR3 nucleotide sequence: TGCGCCAGCAGCTTTGCGGGGCCGGGAGGCTACACCTTC.

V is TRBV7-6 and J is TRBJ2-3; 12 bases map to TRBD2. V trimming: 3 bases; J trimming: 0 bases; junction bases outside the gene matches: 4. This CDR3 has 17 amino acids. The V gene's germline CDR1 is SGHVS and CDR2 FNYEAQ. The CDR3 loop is CASSFGLAGSSTDTQYF. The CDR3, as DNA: TGTGCCAGCAGCTTCGGACTAGCGGGGTCCAGCACAGATACGCAGTATTTT. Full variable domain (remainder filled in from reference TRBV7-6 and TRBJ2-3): GAGVSQSPRYKVTKRGQDVALRCDPISGHVSLYWYRQALGQGPEFLTYFNYEAQQDKSGLPNDRFSAERPEGSISTLTIQRTEQRDSAMYRCASSFGLAGSSTDTQYFGPGTRLTVL.

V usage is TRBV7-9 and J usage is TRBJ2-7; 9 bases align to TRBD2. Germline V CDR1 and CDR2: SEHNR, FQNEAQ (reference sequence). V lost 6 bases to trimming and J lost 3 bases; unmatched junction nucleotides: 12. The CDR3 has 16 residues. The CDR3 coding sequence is TGTGCCAGCAGTCTAGGGGCTAGCGGGGAGGACTACGAGCAGTACTTC. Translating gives CASSLGASGEDYEQYF.

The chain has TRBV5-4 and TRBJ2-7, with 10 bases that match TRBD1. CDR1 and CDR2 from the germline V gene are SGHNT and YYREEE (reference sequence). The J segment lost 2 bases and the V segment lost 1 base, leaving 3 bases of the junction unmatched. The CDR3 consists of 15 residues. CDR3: CASSLLGTGAYEQYF. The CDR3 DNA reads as TGTGCCAGCAGCTTGTTGGGGACAGGGGCCTACGAGCAGTACTTC.

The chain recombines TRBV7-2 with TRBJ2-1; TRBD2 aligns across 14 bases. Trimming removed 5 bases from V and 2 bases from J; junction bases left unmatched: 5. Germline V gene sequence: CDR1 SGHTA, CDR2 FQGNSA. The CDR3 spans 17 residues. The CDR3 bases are TGTGCCAGCAGCCCCGGGACTAGCGGGGGTGCCTACAATGAGCAGTTCTTC. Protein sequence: CASSPGTSGGAYNEQFF.

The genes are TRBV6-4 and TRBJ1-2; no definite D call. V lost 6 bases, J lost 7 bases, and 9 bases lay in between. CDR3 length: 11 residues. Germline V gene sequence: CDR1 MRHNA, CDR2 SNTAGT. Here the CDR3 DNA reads TGTGCCAGCAGCACGGGGAGTGGCTACACCTTC. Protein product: CASSTGSGYTF.

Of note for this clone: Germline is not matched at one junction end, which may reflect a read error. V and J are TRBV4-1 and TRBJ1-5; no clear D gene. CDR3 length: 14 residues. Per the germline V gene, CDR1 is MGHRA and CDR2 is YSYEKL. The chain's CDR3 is CASSQVWFLQPQHF. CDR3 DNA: TGCGCCAGCAGTCAAGTCTGGTTTCTACAGCCCCAGCATTTT.

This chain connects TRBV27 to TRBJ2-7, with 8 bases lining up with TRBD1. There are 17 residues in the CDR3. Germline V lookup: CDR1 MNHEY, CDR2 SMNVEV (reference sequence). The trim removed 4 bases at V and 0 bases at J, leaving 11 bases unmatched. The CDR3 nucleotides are TGTGCCAGCAGTTCGTACCCAGGGGGCGAGAGCTCCTACGAGCAGTACTTC. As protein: CASSSYPGGESSYEQYF.

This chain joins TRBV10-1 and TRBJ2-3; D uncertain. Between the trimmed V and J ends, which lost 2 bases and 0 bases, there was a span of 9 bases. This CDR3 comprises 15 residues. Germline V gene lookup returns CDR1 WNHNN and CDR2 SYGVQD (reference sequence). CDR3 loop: CASSETCDSTDTQYF. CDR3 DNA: TGCGCCAGCAGTGAGACTTGTGATAGCACAGATACGCAGTATTTT.

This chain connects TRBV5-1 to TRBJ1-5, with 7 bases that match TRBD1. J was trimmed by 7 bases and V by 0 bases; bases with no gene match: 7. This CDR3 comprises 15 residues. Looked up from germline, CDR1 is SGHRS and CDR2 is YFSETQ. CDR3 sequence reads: CASSLGDSDSQPQHF. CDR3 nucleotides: TGCGCCAGCAGCTTGGGGGACAGTGATTCGCAGCCCCAGCATTTT.

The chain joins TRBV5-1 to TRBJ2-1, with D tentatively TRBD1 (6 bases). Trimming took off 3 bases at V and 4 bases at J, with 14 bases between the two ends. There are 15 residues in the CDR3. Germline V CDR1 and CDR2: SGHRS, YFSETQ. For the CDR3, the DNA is TGCGCCAGCAGCTCTGACAACAGGGATTACAATGAGCAGTTCTTC. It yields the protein CASSSDNRDYNEQFF.

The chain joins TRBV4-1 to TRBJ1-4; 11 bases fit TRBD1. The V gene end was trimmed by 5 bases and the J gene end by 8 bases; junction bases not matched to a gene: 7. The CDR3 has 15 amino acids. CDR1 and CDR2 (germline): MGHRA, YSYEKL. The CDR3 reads CASSRGQGAGEKLFF. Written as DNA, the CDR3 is TGCGCCAGCAGCAGAGGACAGGGGGCCGGGGAAAAACTGTTTTTT.

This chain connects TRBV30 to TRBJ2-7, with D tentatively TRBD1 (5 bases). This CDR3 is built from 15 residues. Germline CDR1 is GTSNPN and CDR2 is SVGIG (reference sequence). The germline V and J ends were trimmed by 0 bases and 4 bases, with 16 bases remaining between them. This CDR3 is CAWSVTAGSRYEQYF. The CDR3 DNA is TGTGCCTGGAGTGTAACGGCAGGGTCAAGATACGAGCAGTACTTC.

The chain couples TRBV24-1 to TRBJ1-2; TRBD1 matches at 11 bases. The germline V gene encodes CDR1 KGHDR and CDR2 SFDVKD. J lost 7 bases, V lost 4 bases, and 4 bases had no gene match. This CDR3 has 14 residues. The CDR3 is CATSDVGQGAGYTF. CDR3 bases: TGTGCCACCAGTGACGTAGGACAGGGGGCTGGCTACACCTTC.

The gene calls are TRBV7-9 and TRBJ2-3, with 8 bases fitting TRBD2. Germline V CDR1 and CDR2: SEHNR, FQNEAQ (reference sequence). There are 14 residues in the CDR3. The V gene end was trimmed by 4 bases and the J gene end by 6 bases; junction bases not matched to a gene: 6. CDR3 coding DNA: TGTGCCAGCAGCTCCTCCCCGGGGGGGGATACGCAGTATTTT. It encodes CASSSSPGGDTQYF.

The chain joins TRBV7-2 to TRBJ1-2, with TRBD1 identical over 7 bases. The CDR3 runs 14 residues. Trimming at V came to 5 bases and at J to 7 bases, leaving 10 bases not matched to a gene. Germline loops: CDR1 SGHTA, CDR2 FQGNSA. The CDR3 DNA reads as TGTGCCAGCAGCCCGGGACAGTCTGATGTTGGCTACACCTTC. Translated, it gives CASSPGQSDVGYTF.

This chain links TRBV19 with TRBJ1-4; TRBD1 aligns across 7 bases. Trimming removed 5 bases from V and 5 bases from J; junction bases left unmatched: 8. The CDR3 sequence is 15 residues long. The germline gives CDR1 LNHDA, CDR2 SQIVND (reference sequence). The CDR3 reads CASSSPRGRNEKLFF. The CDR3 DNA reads TGTGCCAGTAGTTCCCCCAGGGGGAGAAATGAAAAACTGTTTTTT.

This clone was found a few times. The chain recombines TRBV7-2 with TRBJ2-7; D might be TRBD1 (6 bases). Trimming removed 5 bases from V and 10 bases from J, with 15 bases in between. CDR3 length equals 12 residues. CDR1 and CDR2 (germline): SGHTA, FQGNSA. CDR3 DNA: TGTGCCAGCAGCGACCCGCAGGGGTCCCAGTACTTC. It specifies CASSDPQGSQYF.